These 12 T cell receptor beta chains were all obtained from the same sample, sequenced in a study of shared T cell receptors in the human thymus. Assay used: immunoSEQ multiplex PCR; TCRdb lists only in-frame clones, some missing. This sample carries roughly 500,000 clones, about 84% of them seen once, and the ten largest clones take more than 0.01%. The same data also went into a second study, on human thymus T cells.

Sequenced sample: thymocytes. All receptors derive from a boy under two years old with a congenital heart defect.

The chain employs TRBV28 and TRBJ1-2, with D perhaps matching TRBD1 (6 bases). Trimming took off 5 bases at V and 0 bases at J, with 10 bases between the two ends. This CDR3 has 14 amino acids. Germline CDR1 reads MDHEN; CDR2 reads SYDVKM. DNA for the CDR3: TGTGCCAGCAGTCCAGGACAGCCTAACTATGGCTACACCTTC. This gives the protein CASSPGQPNYGYTF.

The gene calls are TRBV10-3 and TRBJ2-1; the match to TRBD2 covers 8 bases. The germline CDR1 and CDR2 sequences are ENHRY and SYGVKD. The CDR3 is made up of 19 amino acids. V dropped 0 bases and J dropped 7; count of bases not matched to a gene: 17. The CDR3 sequence: CAISESRTGGSGKGNEQFF. For the CDR3, the DNA is TGTGCCATCAGTGAGTCGCGCACGGGGGGTAGCGGGAAGGGGAATGAGCAGTTCTTC.

The chain couples TRBV4-3 to TRBJ2-7, with 7 bases matching TRBD1. CDR1 and CDR2 from the germline V gene are LGHNA and YSLEER. CDR3 length: 18 amino acids. Trimming took 0 bases from V and 3 from J; bases not matched to a gene: 14. CDR3 coding DNA: TGCGCCAGCAGCCAAGAGAGAGCCACGGGACAGCTCCTCTACGAGCAGTACTTC. As protein: CASSQERATGQLLYEQYF.

The genes are TRBV4-1 and TRBJ1-4; TRBD1 is a possible D gene (6 bases). Germline CDR1 is MGHRA and CDR2 is YSYEKL. V lost 1 base, J lost 8 bases, and 11 bases lay in between. The CDR3 consists of 14 residues. For the CDR3, the DNA is TGCGCCAGCAGCCAAGGCAGGGGAAGGGAAAAACTGTTTTTT. It translates to CASSQGRGREKLFF.

This clone was observed a single time. The chain employs TRBV5-1 and TRBJ2-7; 10 positions agree with TRBD1. Unmatched junction bases numbered 6, after V lost 4 bases and J lost 5 bases. Germline V lookup: CDR1 SGHRS, CDR2 YFSETQ. This CDR3 has 14 residues. CDR3 bases: TGCGCCAGCAGCCCCGGGACAGGGGACCACGAGCAGTACTTC. Protein: CASSPGTGDHEQYF. Supplemented by reference TRBV5-1 and TRBJ2-7, the full variable domain reads KAGVTQTPRYLIKTRGQQVTLSCSPISGHRSVSWYQQTPGQGLQFLFEYFSETQRNKGNFPGRFSGRQFSNSRSEMNVSTLELGDSALYLCASSPGTGDHEQYFGPGTRLTVT.

This clone showed up just a few times. The V and J genes are TRBV6-4 and TRBJ2-7; 8 bases fit TRBD2. CDR3 length equals 13 residues. CDR1 is MRHNA, CDR2 SNTAGT, per germline. The junction had 7 bases not matched to a gene; V was cut back by 5 bases and J by 7 bases. Here the CDR3 DNA reads TGTGCCAGCAGTCGGAAGGCGGGGGGTGAGCAGTACTTC. Its translation is CASSRKAGGEQYF.

V and J are TRBV4-3 and TRBJ2-7; 11 nucleotides match TRBD2. Germline trimming cut 0 bases from V and 6 bases from J; bases unmatched to any gene: 10. Germline loops: CDR1 LGHNA, CDR2 YSLEER. The CDR3 sequence is 17 residues long. The CDR3, as DNA: TGCGCCAGCAGCCAAGATTCGAAACTAGCGGGAGAGGGCGAGCAGTACTTC. Translating it yields CASSQDSKLAGEGEQYF.

The chain carries TRBV4-1 and TRBJ2-7, with TRBD2 as a possible D gene (6 bases). V was trimmed by 6 bases and J by 2 bases, leaving 11 bases between them. The CDR3 runs to 13 residues. Per the germline V gene, CDR1 is MGHRA and CDR2 is YSYEKL. The CDR3 region has the DNA TGCGCCAGCAGTCCCACTAGCACCTACGAGCAGTACTTC. This translates into CASSPTSTYEQYF.

The chain carries TRBV28 and TRBJ2-3; unclear D gene. Trimming stripped 3 bases from V and 7 bases from J, with 11 bases between. The CDR3 totals 13 residues. Germline V gives CDR1 MDHEN, CDR2 SYDVKM. CDR3 bases: TGTGCCAGCAGTTTTCCAGTGGGCCATACGCAGTATTTT. The encoded protein is CASSFPVGHTQYF.

The rearrangement joins TRBV14 to TRBJ2-7; TRBD1 might be the D (5 bases). The CDR3 is made up of 17 amino acids. The ends were cut back, 3 bases at V and 1 base at J, with 19 bases in the middle. In germline, CDR1 is SGHDN, CDR2 FVKESK. DNA of the CDR3: TGTGCCAGCAGCCACCCCACGAGGCAGGGTAGGTCCTACGAGCAGTACTTC. Its translation: CASSHPTRQGRSYEQYF.

This clone was counted only a few times. This chain's CDR3 is CASSSKIPTGRYTF. CDR3 bases: TGTGCCAGCAGTTCTAAGATACCGACAGGGCGGTACACCTTC. V and J are TRBV6-6 and TRBJ1-2; 7 bases map to TRBD1. The germline gives CDR1 MNHNY, CDR2 SVGAGI (reference sequence). The CDR3 runs 14 residues. After removal of 4 bases from V and 11 bases from J, the junction contained 13 bases not matched to a gene.

As concerns this clone: This CDR3 is missing its conserved last phenylalanine or tryptophan, likely due to a read error. No DNA is shown, since the ends of the CDR3 on it are uncertain; the CDR3 is the one TCRdb lists. The gene calls are TRBV29-1 and TRBJ1-2; TRBD1, the D gene given by the table, was not confirmed from the DNA. The CDR3 is made up of 10 amino acids, end residues included. Germline V gene data show CDR1 as SQVTM and CDR2 as ANQGSEA. CDR3 amino acids: CSVEDSQVLP.